This TCR beta chain stems from a study of radiotherapy plus CTLA-4 blockade in lung cancer. Study overall: Objective responses were documented in 15% to 20% of patients, with disease control in roughly 30%.

Focal radiation was given together with CTLA-4 blockade (ipilimumab) to patients with chemo-refractory metastatic non-small-cell lung cancer. A remark on this clone: What it binds is unknown.

Notes on the study in general: After treatment with radiotherapy plus ipilimumab, TCR clones that came from the tumor expanded in blood.

The assay was immunoSEQ multiplex PCR, and TCRdb's table has in-frame clones only and misses some. The table lists approximately 73,000 clones, 80% to 90% of them singletons. Germline lookup yields CDR1 LNHDA and CDR2 SQIVND (reference sequence). The germline V and J ends were trimmed by 5 bases and 5 bases, with 18 bases remaining between them. The CDR3 totals 15 residues. J is TRBJ1-1 and V is TRBV19; TRBD1 is a possible D gene (6 bases). The sequence was obtained from a human donor with non-small cell lung cancer that progressed on radiotherapy plus ipilimumab. The sample consisted of peripheral blood, taken from a patient treated with radiotherapy plus ipilimumab. CDR3 in amino acids: CASSQGSAVITEAFF. The CDR3 DNA reads TGTGCCAGTAGTCAGGGGTCCGCGGTGATAACTGAAGCTTTCTTT. Variable domain in full (rest from reference TRBV19 and TRBJ1-1): DGGITQSPKYLFRKEGQNVTLSCEQNLNHDAMYWYRQDPGQGLRLIYYSQIVNDFQKGDIAEGYSVSREKKESFPLTVTSAQKNPTAFYLCASSQGSAVITEAFFGQGTRLTVV.